The 23 T cell receptor beta chains below were found in one sample sequenced in a study of neurological immune-mediated disorders. TCRdb passed the 5' RACE reads through MiXCR, listing each CDR3 protein once. The table records about 41,000 distinct CDR3 sequences, 13% to 15% of them present only once. The source material was CD4+ T cells from blood. All receptors come from an older woman with HTLV-1-associated myelopathy (HAM/TSP).

In this sample, this clonotype turned up many times. The J gene is TRBJ1-1, the V gene TRBV11-2; no definite D call. Germline lookup yields CDR1 SGHAT and CDR2 FQNNGV. V gave up 6 bases and J gave up 4 bases, with 24 bases separating them. This CDR3 spans 17 amino acids. This chain's CDR3 is CASSSPPEWVLITEAFF. The CDR3 DNA reads TGTGCCAGCAGTTCTCCCCCGGAGTGGGTACTGATCACTGAAGCTTTCTTT. Full variable domain (remainder filled in from reference TRBV11-2 and TRBJ1-1): EAGVAQSPRYKIIEKRQSVAFWCNPISGHATLYWYQQILGQGPKLLIQFQNNGVVDDSQLPKDRFSAERLKGVDSTLKIQPAKLEDSAVYLCASSSPPEWVLITEAFFGQGTRLTVV.

The table lists this clonotype with many counts. V is TRBV20-1 and J is TRBJ1-1; no clear D gene. V gave up 3 bases and J gave up 0 bases, with 17 bases separating them. The CDR3 length is 16 residues. Germline V gives CDR1 DFQATT, CDR2 SNEGSKA (reference sequence). CDR3 in amino acids: CSASWGSKGMNTEAFF. The CDR3, as DNA: TGCAGTGCTAGTTGGGGATCGAAGGGTATGAACACTGAAGCTTTCTTT.

This clonotype was detected ten times or more. V is TRBV6-4 and J is TRBJ2-3, with unresolved D. The CDR3 runs 15 residues. V was clipped by 3 bases and J by 2 bases, with 12 bases between them. CDR1 is MRHNA and CDR2 is SNTAGT in the germline V gene. The CDR3 region is CASSEEWINTDTQYF. The CDR3, as DNA: TGTGCCAGCAGTGAGGAGTGGATAAACACAGATACGCAGTATTTT.

At least ten counts were recorded for this clonotype. CDR3 sequence reads: CASSKHYSNQPQHF. In DNA, the CDR3 is TGTGCCAGCAGCAAACACTATAGCAATCAGCCCCAGCATTTT. The rearrangement uses TRBV9 and TRBJ1-5; D gene ambiguous. Trimming pared 4 bases from V and 0 bases from J, leaving 8 bases between. The CDR3 loop spans 14 amino acids. The V gene's germline CDR1 is SGDLS and CDR2 YYNGEE.

This clonotype is deemed medium-sized. This chain links TRBV5-1 with TRBJ2-1, with D possibly matching TRBD2 (7 bases). The V and J ends lost 1 base and 7 bases respectively, with 15 bases between them. The CDR3 has 15 amino acids. Germline CDR1 is SGHRS and CDR2 is YFSETQ. For the CDR3, the DNA is TGCGCCAGCAGCTTGAGGGGGGGCTCGGGGAATGAGCAGTTCTTC. Encoded protein: CASSLRGGSGNEQFF.

This clonotype was picked up many times. The chain has TRBV20-1 and TRBJ1-2; unclear D gene. Germline-derived CDR1 and CDR2 are DFQATT and SNEGSKA (reference sequence). The V end lost 5 bases, the J end lost 3 bases, and 10 bases lay between the germline ends. The CDR3 contains 12 residues. CDR3 nucleotides: TGCAGTGCTTTCAAGGAGGACTATGGCTACACCTTC. Translating gives CSAFKEDYGYTF.

In its sample, this clonotype was seen many times. This chain's CDR3 is CASSFAENTEAFF. DNA of the CDR3: TGTGCCAGCAGCTTTGCAGAGAACACTGAAGCTTTCTTT. This sequence joins TRBV5-5 and TRBJ1-1; D not resolved. CDR1 and CDR2 (germline): SGHKS, YYEKEE (reference sequence). This CDR3 has 13 residues. The V end lost 2 bases, the J end lost 1 base, and 6 bases lay between the germline ends.

This clonotype was counted ten times or more. V and J are TRBV5-1 and TRBJ1-4; no definite D call. Germline V gene lookup returns CDR1 SGHRS and CDR2 YFSETQ. CDR3 length equals 16 residues. Trimming shortened V by 0 bases and J by 7 bases, and 16 bases separated the two germline ends. This CDR3 is CASSLGARHGVEKLFF. For the CDR3, the DNA is TGCGCCAGCAGCTTGGGGGCCAGGCATGGTGTTGAAAAACTGTTTTTT.

The sample holds many counts of this clonotype. The chain has TRBV5-1 and TRBJ1-1; TRBD1 aligns across 8 bases. Trimming cost V 0 bases and J 0 bases; bases outside gene matches: 7. The CDR3 contains 17 residues. Germline V CDR1 and CDR2: SGHRS, YFSETQ. CDR3 in amino acids: CASSLGEQGGMNTEAFF. CDR3 nucleotides: TGCGCCAGCAGCTTGGGAGAACAGGGGGGCATGAACACTGAAGCTTTCTTT.

This clonotype was seen at least ten times. The chain is built from TRBV4-1 and TRBJ2-3; tentative D call: TRBD2 (6 bases). Germline lookup yields CDR1 MGHRA and CDR2 YSYEKL. The germline V and J ends were trimmed by 4 bases and 1 base, with 15 bases remaining between them. This CDR3 has 16 residues. Written as DNA, the CDR3 is TGCGCCAGCAGCCTCTCGCCCGGCGGGGGCACAGATACGCAGTATTTT. Translating gives CASSLSPGGGTDTQYF.

There are many counts of this clonotype. This sequence joins TRBV9 and TRBJ2-2; D gene unclear. This CDR3 is 14 amino acids long. In germline, CDR1 is SGDLS, CDR2 YYNGEE. Trimming cost V 2 bases and J 3 bases, with 8 bases left between them. CDR3 residues: CASSVLIDTGELFF. The CDR3 DNA sequence: TGTGCCAGCAGCGTCCTGATTGACACCGGGGAGCTGTTTTTT.

This clonotype was observed a handful of times. The V and J genes are TRBV7-2 and TRBJ2-7; 11 bases are shared with TRBD2. Germline loops: CDR1 SGHTA, CDR2 FQGNSA. This CDR3 contains 17 residues. Trimming took 6 bases from V and 2 from J; bases not matched to a gene: 12. CDR3 nucleotides: TGTGCCAGCAGGGACAGGCATAGCGGGGGGGCCACCTACGAGCAGTACTTC. Residues: CASRDRHSGGATYEQYF.

This clonotype was counted ten times or more. The chain has TRBV5-1 and TRBJ1-1, with D possibly TRBD1 on 5 matching bases. Trimming cost V 0 bases and J 1 base, with 10 bases left between them. Germline-derived CDR1 and CDR2 are SGHRS and YFSETQ. This CDR3 region has 15 residues. The CDR3 nucleotides read TGCGCCAGCAGCTTGGACAACGACAGGAACACTGAAGCTTTCTTT. Translated: CASSLDNDRNTEAFF.

This clonotype was recorded at least ten times. The V and J genes are TRBV27 and TRBJ2-7, with 7 bases identical to TRBD1. J gave up 4 bases and V 6 bases, and 6 bases lay outside the gene matches. The CDR3 consists of 13 residues. Looked up from germline, CDR1 is MNHEY and CDR2 is SMNVEV (reference sequence). CDR3 region: CASSPADRYEQYF. Here the CDR3 DNA reads TGTGCCAGCAGCCCCGCGGACAGGTACGAGCAGTACTTC.

The chain is built from TRBV5-1 and TRBJ1-2; 9 bases line up with TRBD1. This CDR3 comprises 14 residues. Germline V gene data show CDR1 as SGHRS and CDR2 as YFSETQ. The J segment lost 4 bases and the V segment lost 9 bases, leaving 10 bases of the junction unmatched. DNA for the CDR3: TGCGCCACCTCAACAGGGGGCATGAGCTATGGCTACACCTTC. Its protein product is CATSTGGMSYGYTF.

This clonotype was seen ten or more times. V gene TRBV5-1 combines with J gene TRBJ2-7; TRBD1 matches 8 bases. CDR1 is SGHRS, CDR2 YFSETQ, per germline. The CDR3 totals 15 residues. J gave up 5 bases and V 0 bases, and 7 bases lay outside the gene matches. The CDR3 loop reads CASSLEGTGWNEQYF. The CDR3 nucleotides are TGCGCCAGCAGCTTGGAAGGGACAGGCTGGAACGAGCAGTACTTC.

At least ten counts were recorded for this clonotype. CDR3 bases: TGTGCCAGCTCACCAATACTTGGGCCCTCTGGAAACACCATATATTTT. Translating gives CASSPILGPSGNTIYF. The rearrangement joins TRBV18 to TRBJ1-3; no clear D gene. The CDR3 covers 16 residues. Germline V gene lookup returns CDR1 KGHSH and CDR2 LQKENI. V gave up 2 bases and J gave up 0 bases, with 11 bases separating them.

The chain combines TRBV7-2 with TRBJ2-3; tentative D call: TRBD2 (6 bases). CDR1 and CDR2 (germline): SGHTA, FQGNSA. This CDR3 is 14 amino acids long. Trimming took 7 bases from V and 5 from J, leaving 16 bases between them. Here the CDR3 reads CASNVGGAGDTQYF. The CDR3 DNA is TGTGCCAGCAACGTAGGCGGGGCTGGAGATACGCAGTATTTT.

This clonotype was counted ten times or more. The genes are TRBV2 and TRBJ2-1; TRBD2 matches at 8 bases. Germline loops: CDR1 SNHLY, CDR2 FYNNEI. The CDR3 length is 14 residues. V lost 6 bases to trimming and J lost 6 bases; unmatched junction nucleotides: 7. The CDR3 DNA reads TGTGCCAGCAGGGCCGGGACTAGACCCAATGAGCAGTTCTTC. Its translation is CASRAGTRPNEQFF. Variable domain in full (rest from reference TRBV2 and TRBJ2-1): EPEVTQTPSHQVTQMGQEVILRCVPISNHLYFYWYRQILGQKVEFLVSFYNNEISEKSEIFDDQFSVERPDGSNFTLKIRSTKLEDSAMYFCASRAGTRPNEQFFGPGTRLTVL.

This clonotype showed up many times. The V and J genes are TRBV12-3 or TRBV12-4 and TRBJ2-7; possibly TRBD1 for D (6 bases). This CDR3 is 17 amino acids long. V lost 6 bases to trimming and J lost 0 bases, with 21 bases between them. The CDR3 DNA sequence: TGTGCCAGCAGACCCAGATCCCTCAGGGGCAGCTCCTACGAGCAGTACTTC. As protein: CASRPRSLRGSSYEQYF.

This clonotype was recorded many times. The chain recombines TRBV19 with TRBJ1-1; possibly TRBD1 for D (6 bases). The CDR3 contains 14 residues. The germline gives CDR1 LNHDA, CDR2 SQIVND (reference sequence). V shed 7 bases and J shed 4 bases, with 16 bases lying between them. The CDR3 here is CASTGAPRVTEAFF. The CDR3 nucleotides are TGTGCCAGTACGGGGGCCCCCCGGGTCACTGAAGCTTTCTTT.

The J gene is TRBJ2-7, the V gene TRBV7-6, with D perhaps matching TRBD1 (5 bases). This CDR3 is built from 15 residues. Germline CDR1 and CDR2: SGHVS and FNYEAQ. With 0 bases removed from V and 2 bases from J, the gap between germline ends came to 11 bases. The chain's CDR3 is CASSLAWTPTYEQYF. CDR3 DNA sequence: TGTGCCAGCAGCTTAGCGTGGACACCGACCTACGAGCAGTACTTC.

This chain connects TRBV5-1 to TRBJ2-7; D is unclear. Deletions cut 8 bases from V and 2 bases from J, with 11 bases between. Germline V gene lookup returns CDR1 SGHRS and CDR2 YFSETQ. CDR3 length: 12 amino acids. The CDR3 region is CARSRVTYEQYF. The DNA for the CDR3 is TGCGCCAGATCACGGGTCACCTACGAGCAGTACTTC.